This T cell receptor beta chain is from a study of cytomegalovirus exposure and HLA in healthy donors. A remark on this clone: What it binds is unknown.

The length of the CDR3 is 15 residues. Germline V gene lookup returns CDR1 SGHRS and CDR2 YFSETQ. Trimming left V 4 bases short and J 1 base short, with 14 bases between. Primers: 60 Vbeta forward and 13 Jbeta reverse. Using immunoSEQ multiplex PCR, the repertoire was profiled, and TCRdb retains in-frame clones only, with some absent. The data contain approximately 80,000 clones, about 81% of them singletons. Study conclusions and caveats: In presence/absence analyses, roughly uniform sequencing depth across donors was assumed. Later work showed greater clonal expansion in HLA-associated TCR beta chains than in equally common others.

Sequenced material: PBMCs. The TCR originated in a man aged 60 to 75 in good health and CMV-seronegative. The V and J genes are TRBV5-1 and TRBJ1-1; maybe TRBD1 (6 bases). CDR3 nucleotides: TGCGCCAGCAGCATCTTGACAGGACAGAACACTGAAGCTTTCTTT. Translated: CASSILTGQNTEAFF.